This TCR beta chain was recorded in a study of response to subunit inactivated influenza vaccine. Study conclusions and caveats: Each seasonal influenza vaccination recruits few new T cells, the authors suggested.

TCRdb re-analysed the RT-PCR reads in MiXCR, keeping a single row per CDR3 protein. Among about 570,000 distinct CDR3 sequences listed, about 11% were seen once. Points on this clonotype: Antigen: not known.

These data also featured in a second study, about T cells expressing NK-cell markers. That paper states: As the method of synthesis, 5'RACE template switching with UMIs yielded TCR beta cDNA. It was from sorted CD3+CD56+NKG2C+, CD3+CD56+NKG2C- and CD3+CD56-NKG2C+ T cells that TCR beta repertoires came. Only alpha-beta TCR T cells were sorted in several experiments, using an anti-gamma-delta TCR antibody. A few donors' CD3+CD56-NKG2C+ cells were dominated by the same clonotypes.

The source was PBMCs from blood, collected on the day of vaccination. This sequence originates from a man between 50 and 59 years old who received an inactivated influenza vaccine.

The CDR3 DNA is TGCGCCAGCAGCCCAAACAGGGGTAGACGCACCGGGGAGCTGTTTTTT. Amino acid sequence: CASSPNRGRRTGELFF. The rearrangement joins TRBV4-3 to TRBJ2-2; 7 bases agree with TRBD1. CDR1 is LGHNA and CDR2 is YSLEER in the germline V gene. This CDR3 comprises 16 residues. J lost 4 bases, V lost 4 bases, and 9 bases had no gene match.